Below are 28 T cell receptor beta chains sequenced from a single sample in a study of OX40 agonist ivuxolimab in advanced cancers. This table comes from immunoSEQ multiplex PCR, and its TCRdb copy is limited to in-frame clones, with some not included. The sample yields about 45,000 clones, about four fifths seen once. Specimen: CD4+ or CD8+ T cells sorted from blood, collected in a trial of the OX40 agonist ivuxolimab. These receptors were collected from an adult with an advanced solid tumor such as melanoma, head and neck, liver or kidney cancer.

This clone was observed once. V is TRBV5-4 and J is TRBJ1-3, with D tentatively TRBD1 (6 bases). The V gene lost 3 bases and the J gene lost 3 bases, with 13 bases spanning the gap. The CDR3 sequence is 15 residues long. Germline loops: CDR1 SGHNT, CDR2 YYREEE (reference sequence). CDR3 amino acids: CASSSGGRSGNTIYF. The DNA of the CDR3 is TGTGCCAGCAGCTCCGGGGGGCGGAGTGGAAACACCATATATTTT.

The chain couples TRBV6-5 to TRBJ1-5; D is uncertain. CDR3 length equals 16 residues. V lost 0 bases, J lost 2 bases, and 11 bases lay in between. CDR1 is MNHEY, CDR2 SVGAGI, per germline. The CDR3, as DNA: TGTGCCAGCAGTTACTCGGTCACTCCCGGCAATCAGCCCCAGCATTTT. It yields the protein CASSYSVTPGNQPQHF.

The rearrangement uses TRBV2 and TRBJ1-4; possibly TRBD1 for D (5 bases). The germline V and J ends were trimmed by 3 bases and 5 bases, with 10 bases remaining between them. Per the germline V gene, CDR1 is SNHLY and CDR2 is FYNNEI. This CDR3 is 14 amino acids long. For the CDR3, the DNA is TGTGCCAGCAGTGAGTCCTGGGGGAATGAAAAACTGTTTTTT. This encodes CASSESWGNEKLFF.

This rearrangement joins TRBV2 to TRBJ2-3, with 8 bases fitting TRBD2. The CDR3 consists of 17 residues. Germline-derived CDR1 and CDR2 are SNHLY and FYNNEI. The ends lost 5 bases at V and 2 bases at J; junction bases unmatched: 12. The CDR3 region is CASSLTGTSGSTDTQYF. DNA for the CDR3: TGTGCCAGCAGTCTGACAGGCACTAGCGGTTCCACAGATACGCAGTATTTT. The variable domain in full, completed from reference TRBV2 and TRBJ2-3, reads EPEVTQTPSHQVTQMGQEVILRCVPISNHLYFYWYRQILGQKVEFLVSFYNNEISEKSEIFDDQFSVERPDGSNFTLKIRSTKLEDSAMYFCASSLTGTSGSTDTQYFGPGTRLTVL.

The chain links TRBV7-2 to TRBJ2-3; D might be TRBD2 (6 bases). V was pared by 5 bases and J by 6 bases, with 9 bases between. There are 12 residues in the CDR3. CDR1 SGHTA and CDR2 FQGNSA come from the germline V gene. CDR3: CASSRAGDTQYF. The CDR3 region has the DNA TGTGCCAGCAGCCGTGCGGGGGATACGCAGTATTTT.

The chain is built from TRBV27 and TRBJ1-1; no clear D. Germline V gene lookup returns CDR1 MNHEY and CDR2 SMNVEV (reference sequence). The CDR3 has 13 residues. Trimming removed 1 base at V and 5 bases at J, with 8 bases between. CDR3 nucleotides: TGTGCCAGCAGTTTATACCGAGGGACTGAAGCTTTCTTT. Translation gives CASSLYRGTEAFF.

This chain uses TRBV7-9 with TRBJ1-3; no clear D gene. Trimming removed 4 bases from V and 0 bases from J, with 10 bases in between. The CDR3 runs to 15 residues. CDR1 SEHNR and CDR2 FQNEAQ come from the germline V gene (reference sequence). The DNA of the CDR3 is TGTGCCAGCAGCTCAACAGTAGTCTCTGGAAACACCATATATTTT. Protein: CASSSTVVSGNTIYF. Variable domain in full (rest from reference TRBV7-9 and TRBJ1-3): DTGVSQNPRHKITKRGQNVTFRCDPISEHNRLYWYRQTLGQGPEFLTYFQNEAQLEKSRLLSDRFSAERPKGSFSTLEIQRTEQGDSAMYLCASSSTVVSGNTIYFGEGSWLTVV.

This clone was seen a few times. This chain links TRBV2 with TRBJ1-5; 12 bases map to TRBD1. The CDR3 has 16 amino acids. From germline, CDR1 is SNHLY and CDR2 FYNNEI. The V gene end was trimmed by 6 bases and the J gene end by 7 bases; junction bases not matched to a gene: 10. DNA of the CDR3: TGTGCCAGCAGAGCCGGGACAGGGGGCTTCGGGCAGCCCCAGCATTTT. Its translation is CASRAGTGGFGQPQHF.

This chain connects TRBV2 to TRBJ2-1; perhaps TRBD2 as D (5 bases). Trimming pared 7 bases from V and 0 bases from J, leaving 13 bases between. The CDR3 extends over 15 amino acids. Germline CDR1 reads SNHLY; CDR2 reads FYNNEI. CDR3 DNA sequence: TGTGCCAGCAAATCCCGGGGTTTCTCCTACAATGAGCAGTTCTTC. It codes for CASKSRGFSYNEQFF.

This chain uses TRBV6-1 with TRBJ2-7; D remains ambiguous. This CDR3 comprises 11 residues. Trimming removed 3 bases from V and 3 bases from J, with 3 bases in between. Germline V gene lookup returns CDR1 MNHNS and CDR2 SASEGT. CDR3 coding DNA: TGTGCCAGCAGTGACGGCTACGAGCAGTACTTC. It specifies CASSDGYEQYF.

The V gene is TRBV7-2, the J gene TRBJ2-2; the D call may be TRBD1 or TRBD2 (5 bases each). Trimming took off 1 base at V and 4 bases at J, with 22 bases between the two ends. The CDR3 loop spans 19 amino acids. In germline, CDR1 is SGHTA, CDR2 FQGNSA. The CDR3 reads CASSLVSSRGASSTGELFF. The CDR3 nucleotides are TGTGCCAGCAGCTTAGTATCTTCGAGGGGCGCCTCGAGCACCGGGGAGCTGTTTTTT.

The rearrangement links TRBV12-5 to TRBJ1-5; TRBD1 is a possible D gene (6 bases). Germline V gene data show CDR1 as LGHNT and CDR2 as FRNRAP. This CDR3 is 13 amino acids long. Trimming took 6 bases from V and 3 from J, leaving 9 bases between them. CDR3 protein: CASGSGANQPQHF. DNA of the CDR3: TGTGCTAGTGGATCAGGGGCCAATCAGCCCCAGCATTTT.

The chain carries TRBV19 and TRBJ2-2; weak D call: TRBD2 (5 bases). The V gene's germline CDR1 is LNHDA and CDR2 SQIVND (reference sequence). V gave up 7 bases and J gave up 4 bases, with 16 bases separating them. There are 15 residues in the CDR3. Here the CDR3 DNA reads TGTGCCAGTACCCGGGAAGGGCTACTCACCGGGGAGCTGTTTTTT. Its translation: CASTREGLLTGELFF.

DNA for the CDR3: TGTGCCAGCAGCGTAGCTGAGGTTTCAAGCTCCTACGAGCAGTACTTC. Translated: CASSVAEVSSSYEQYF. The V gene is TRBV9, the J gene TRBJ2-7; D uncertain. This CDR3 has 16 residues. CDR1 and CDR2 from the germline V gene are SGDLS and YYNGEE. The V gene lost 0 bases and the J gene lost 0 bases, with 13 bases spanning the gap. The full variable domain, rest sourced from reference TRBV9 and TRBJ2-7, is DSGVTQTPKHLITATGQRVTLRCSPRSGDLSVYWYQQSLDQGLQFLIQYYNGEERAKGNILERFSAQQFPDLHSELNLSSLELGDSALYFCASSVAEVSSSYEQYFGPGTRLTVT.

This chain connects TRBV6-1 to TRBJ2-1; no clear D gene. With 2 bases removed from V and 3 bases from J, the gap between germline ends came to 8 bases. This CDR3 has 14 residues. The V gene's germline CDR1 is MNHNS and CDR2 SASEGT. CDR3 amino acids: CASSEFVDYNEQFF. As DNA, the CDR3 is TGTGCCAGCAGTGAATTCGTAGACTACAATGAGCAGTTCTTC.

CDR3: CASSSPRSYTKETQYF. DNA for the CDR3: TGTGCCAGCAGTTCACCCCGGTCATATACTAAAGAGACCCAGTACTTC. This chain connects TRBV28 to TRBJ2-5; D unclear. CDR1 and CDR2 from the germline V gene are MDHEN and SYDVKM. V was shortened by 4 bases and J by 3 bases, with 18 bases between the two germline ends. This CDR3 is built from 16 residues.

The gene calls are TRBV7-8 and TRBJ2-2; no reliable D call. The CDR3 length is 13 residues. Trimming stripped 3 bases from V and 8 bases from J, with 10 bases between. The germline CDR1 and CDR2 sequences are SGHVS and FQNEAQ. The CDR3 spells CASSLAPEGELFF. The CDR3 bases are TGTGCCAGCAGCTTGGCTCCGGAAGGGGAGCTGTTTTTT.

The chain combines TRBV19 with TRBJ1-1; TRBD1 might be the D (5 bases). The CDR3 contains 14 residues. From germline, CDR1 is LNHDA and CDR2 SQIVND (reference sequence). The V end lost 5 bases, the J end lost 1 base, and 11 bases lay between the germline ends. The CDR3 loop reads CASSGGTANTEAFF. CDR3 bases: TGTGCCAGTAGTGGCGGGACGGCGAACACTGAAGCTTTCTTT.

The chain employs TRBV7-2 and TRBJ2-1; no clear D. The V end was cut by 2 bases, the J end by 8 bases, with 10 bases between. The CDR3 extends over 13 amino acids. Germline assignment: CDR1 SGHTA and CDR2 FQGNSA. Written as DNA, the CDR3 is TGTGCCAGCAGCTTAAGCAGAAGCTATGAGCAGTTCTTC. This encodes CASSLSRSYEQFF.

V usage is TRBV5-4 and J usage is TRBJ2-5; no clear D gene. The CDR3 contains 12 residues. The V end lost 0 bases, the J end lost 5 bases, and 5 bases lay between the germline ends. Germline V gene sequence: CDR1 SGHNT, CDR2 YYREEE (reference sequence). This CDR3 reads CASSLAEETQYF. The CDR3 DNA reads TGTGCCAGCAGCTTGGCCGAGGAGACCCAGTACTTC.

V gene TRBV5-1 combines with J gene TRBJ1-1; 9 bases agree with TRBD1. The germline gives CDR1 SGHRS, CDR2 YFSETQ. The CDR3 is 15 amino acids. Trimming took 6 bases from V and 6 from J; bases not matched to a gene: 12. The CDR3 loop reads CASNSGTGHPAEAFF. In DNA, the CDR3 is TGCGCCAGCAATTCGGGGACAGGGCACCCCGCTGAAGCTTTCTTT. Drawing the rest from reference TRBV5-1 and TRBJ1-1, the complete variable domain is KAGVTQTPRYLIKTRGQQVTLSCSPISGHRSVSWYQQTPGQGLQFLFEYFSETQRNKGNFPGRFSGRQFSNSRSEMNVSTLELGDSALYLCASNSGTGHPAEAFFGQGTRLTVV.

A single count supports this clone. The rearrangement links TRBV19 to TRBJ1-1; D call uncertain. Germline values: CDR1 LNHDA, CDR2 SQIVND (reference sequence). Trimming took off 3 bases at V and 1 base at J, with 12 bases between the two ends. CDR3 length: 15 residues. CDR3 region: CASSMVNSWNTEAFF. The CDR3 DNA follows: TGTGCCAGTAGTATGGTAAACAGTTGGAACACTGAAGCTTTCTTT.

The chain employs TRBV27 and TRBJ1-2; 9 nucleotides agree with TRBD1. CDR3 length: 14 amino acids. V trimming: 6 bases; J trimming: 4 bases; junction bases outside the gene matches: 6. Germline V gene lookup returns CDR1 MNHEY and CDR2 SMNVEV (reference sequence). CDR3 protein: CASRDRGGLYGYTF. The CDR3 coding sequence is TGTGCCAGCAGGGACAGGGGTGGCCTCTATGGCTACACCTTC.

The chain uses TRBV19 and TRBJ2-2; a possible D gene is TRBD2 (7 bases). Germline CDR1 reads LNHDA; CDR2 reads SQIVND (reference sequence). V was shortened by 8 bases and J by 6 bases, with 16 bases between the two germline ends. The CDR3 runs 14 residues. For the CDR3, the DNA is TGTGCCAGTGTAACCGCGGGGGCTTCCGGGGAGCTGTTTTTT. This codes for CASVTAGASGELFF. Full variable domain (outside the CDR3, taken from reference TRBV19 and TRBJ2-2): DGGITQSPKYLFRKEGQNVTLSCEQNLNHDAMYWYRQDPGQGLRLIYYSQIVNDFQKGDIAEGYSVSREKKESFPLTVTSAQKNPTAFYLCASVTAGASGELFFGEGSRLTVL.

The chain couples TRBV10-3 to TRBJ2-3; weak D call: TRBD1 (5 bases). Germline V gene sequence: CDR1 ENHRY, CDR2 SYGVKD. Trimming took 0 bases from V and 5 from J, leaving 12 bases between them. There are 15 residues in the CDR3. CDR3 loop: CAISESAGLGDTQYF. CDR3 nucleotides: TGTGCCATCAGTGAGTCGGCAGGGTTGGGAGATACGCAGTATTTT.

The chain joins TRBV7-9 to TRBJ2-1, with TRBD1 identical over 8 bases. The CDR3 spans 15 residues. Germline CDR1 and CDR2: SEHNR and FQNEAQ (reference sequence). With V trimmed by 2 bases and J by 0 bases, 0 bases remained unmatched. The CDR3: CASSLQGASYNEQFF. The DNA of the CDR3 is TGTGCCAGCAGCTTACAGGGGGCCTCCTACAATGAGCAGTTCTTC.

This clone was seen more than once but under ten times. The chain couples TRBV6-6 to TRBJ2-1; 8 nucleotides align to TRBD2. Losses at the gene ends were 0 bases for V and 5 bases for J; bases not matched to a gene: 3. Germline V CDR1 and CDR2: MNHNY, SVGAGI (reference sequence). The CDR3 is 15 amino acids. The CDR3 region is CASSYSGTRDNEQFF. The CDR3 bases are TGTGCCAGCAGTTACTCCGGGACTAGGGACAATGAGCAGTTCTTC.

This clone was seen more than once but under ten times. The V and J genes are TRBV11-2 and TRBJ1-5; D is possibly TRBD1 (5 bases). The CDR3 length is 13 residues. V was shortened by 0 bases and J by 7 bases, with 7 bases between the two germline ends. Germline V gene lookup returns CDR1 SGHAT and CDR2 FQNNGV. The CDR3 here is CASSLDQGQPQHF. For the CDR3, the DNA is TGTGCCAGCAGCTTAGATCAGGGCCAGCCCCAGCATTTT.